This T cell receptor beta chain was sequenced during a study of cytomegalovirus exposure and HLA in healthy donors. Study summary: Previous work identified around 120 million unique TCR beta sequences from 200 million or so T cells.

The CDR3 totals 15 residues. Unmatched junction bases numbered 10, after V lost 2 bases and J lost 5 bases. In germline, CDR1 is SGHDT, CDR2 YYEEEE. PCR used 60 Vbeta primers and 13 Jbeta primers. Method: immunoSEQ multiplex PCR; TCRdb's copy keeps in-frame clones and lacks some. This repertoire shows 100,000 or so clones, 79% found once; its top ten account for approximately 3.7%. This clonotype originated in a female donor in good health and CMV-seropositive. The gene calls are TRBV5-6 and TRBJ2-7; the match to TRBD1 covers 7 bases. Input material: PBMCs. The CDR3 protein is CASSLSWTGPDEQYF. As DNA, the CDR3 is TGTGCCAGCAGCTTATCATGGACAGGACCGGACGAGCAGTACTTC.